These T cell receptor beta chains were read from a single sample in a study of CD8+CD57+ T cells in acquired aplastic anemia. TCRdb passed the reads through MiXCR, listing each CDR3 protein once. The data contain 250,000 to 350,000 distinct CDR3 sequences, roughly 50% of them singletons. The sample comprised sorted CD4+, CD8+, or CD8+CD57+ T cells (not recorded which) from PBMCs. These receptors came from a human donor with severe aplastic anemia or a healthy control (not recorded which). CDR3s include the opening cysteine and the closing phenylalanine or tryptophan. The D gene is left open where the match is weak. Size tells how often a clone was seen (once, few, many) or the class of an expanded clone, and some rows leave it out.

>TRBJ2-6|.|.|TRBV5-1
TGCGCCAGCAGCTTGGCACCCTCTGGGGCCAACGTCCTGACTTTC
CASSLAPSGANVLTF
>TRBJ1-1|.|.|TRBV4-1
TGCGCCAGCAGCCAAATGCAGGCTAACACTGAAGCTTTCTTT
CASSQMQANTEAFF
>TRBJ2-5|few|.|TRBV15
TGTGCCACCAGCAGAGACGGGCCAGGGTCGGGCCGGAGAGAGACCCAGTACTTC
CATSRDGPGSGRRETQYF
>TRBJ2-1|.|TRBD2|TRBV19
TGTGCCAGTAGTATAAGCGGGAACCGCCCCTACAATGAGCAGTTCTTC
CASSISGNRPYNEQFF
>TRBJ2-7|.|.|TRBV19
TGTGCCAGTACCTTACTCAGGGGTTTCTCGGGATTCAACTACGAGCAGTACTTC
CASTLLRGFSGFNYEQYF
>TRBJ1-1|many|TRBD1|TRBV12-3/TRBV12-4
TGTGCCAGCAGTTTACCACAGGGGGGGAACACTGAAGCTTTCTTT
CASSLPQGGNTEAFF
>TRBJ1-5|many|.|TRBV20-1
TGCAGTGCGGCTTTCGGAGGAAATCAGCCCCAGCATTTT
CSAAFGGNQPQHF
>TRBJ2-7|.|.|TRBV9
TGTGCCAGCAGCGTAGGTGGGATGAGCTCCTACGAGCAGTACTTC
CASSVGGMSSYEQYF
>TRBJ2-2|many|.|TRBV20-1
TGCAGTGCTAGAACCCCCGGGAGTCACACCGGGGAGCTGTTTTTT
CSARTPGSHTGELFF
>TRBJ2-1|many|.|TRBV25-1
TGTGCCAGCAGTTCATTGATAGACTTTTACAATGAGCAGTTCTTC
CASSSLIDFYNEQFF
>TRBJ2-7|.|.|TRBV19
TGTGCCAGTAGTATAGACGGGTTCGGGTACGAGCAGTACTTC
CASSIDGFGYEQYF
>TRBJ2-3|once|TRBD1|TRBV19
TGTGCCAGTAGTGATCCGGGACAGGGACCAGATACGCAGTATTTT
CASSDPGQGPDTQYF
>TRBJ2-5|.|.|TRBV24-1
TGTGCCACCAGTGATTTGGGGTCCGGGGCCAAAGAGACCCAGTACTTC
CATSDLGSGAKETQYF
>TRBJ2-7|.|TRBD2|TRBV9
TGTGCCAGCAGCGGGGGGACTACCAGCTCCTACGAGCAGTACTTC
CASSGGTTSSYEQYF
>TRBJ2-1|once|TRBD1|TRBV7-2
TGTGCCAGCGAGGGGGCGGGTTCGAATGAGCAGTTCTTC
CASEGAGSNEQFF
>TRBJ2-5|few|.|TRBV19
TGTGCCAGTAGGCAGAGTGGGGAGACCCAGTACTTC
CASRQSGETQYF
>TRBJ1-1|.|.|TRBV7-3
TGTGCCAGCAGCATACGTGGGTCCAACCCAACCCGTGGCACCCTAGGTACTGAGGCTTTCTTT
CASSIRGSNPTRGTLGTEAFF
>TRBJ1-5|many|TRBD1|TRBV2
TGTGCCAGCAGTGAAGGACAGGGTGGACAGCCCCAGCATTTT
CASSEGQGGQPQHF
>TRBJ1-2|.|.|TRBV7-9
TGTGCCAGCAGCTTAGCGTTGGCAGATACTAACTATGGCTACACCTTC
CASSLALADTNYGYTF
>TRBJ1-1|once|TRBD1|TRBV5-6
TGTGCCAGCAGCTTAGAGGGGGCAGGGAACACTGAAGCTTTCTTT
CASSLEGAGNTEAFF
>TRBJ2-3|once|.|TRBV27
TGTGCCAGCAGTTTCCCGCCTTCGGGGAAGGATACGCAGTATTTT
CASSFPPSGKDTQYF
>TRBJ2-7|.|.|TRBV7-9
TGTGCCAGCAGCTTAGGACACACACTAACCTACGAGCAGTACTTC
CASSLGHTLTYEQYF
>TRBJ2-7|.|TRBD2|TRBV5-1
TGCGCCAGCAACCCGGCCGTAGCGGGAGGCGACGAGCAGTACTTC
CASNPAVAGGDEQYF
>TRBJ2-1|.|.|TRBV27
TGTGCCAGCAGTACGACTAAGTACAGTGAGCAGTTCTTC
CASSTTKYSEQFF
>TRBJ2-7|.|.|TRBV20-1
TGCAGTGCTAGAAGGAGTTTTGCTCTTTACGAGCAGTACTTC
CSARRSFALYEQYF
>TRBJ1-4|many|.|TRBV29-1
TGCAGCGTTGAGGACACGGAAAAACTGTTTTTT
CSVEDTEKLFF
>TRBJ2-7|many|TRBD1|TRBV11-2
TGTGCCAGCAGCACCTCCCGGCCAGGGGGTTTATACGAGCAGTACTTC
CASSTSRPGGLYEQYF
>TRBJ2-5|.|.|TRBV10-3
TGTGCCATCAGTAAGTCAGGAGCCGGGGAGACCCAGTACTTC
CAISKSGAGETQYF
>TRBJ2-7|.|.|TRBV9
TGTGCCAGCGGGGGTGTAAACGAGCAGTACTTC
CASGGVNEQYF
>TRBJ1-6|.|TRBD1|TRBV10-2
TGCGCCAGCAGCGAGGGGACAGTCTATAATTCACCCCTCCACTTT
CASSEGTVYNSPLHF
>TRBJ2-7|many|TRBD1|TRBV7-9
TGTGCCAGCAGCTTAAAGCAGGGGGCAAGGACCTACGAGCAGTACTTC
CASSLKQGARTYEQYF
>TRBJ1-2|many|.|TRBV12-3/TRBV12-4
TGTGCCAGCAGTCCCATTTCGATTTGGGGCGACTATGGCTACACCTTC
CASSPISIWGDYGYTF
>TRBJ2-7|.|TRBD2|TRBV7-3
TGTGCCAGCAGCTACCGAGGACTAGCGGTCGATGAGCAGTACTTC
CASSYRGLAVDEQYF
>TRBJ1-5|.|.|TRBV5-5
TGTGCCAGCAGCTCCGACGGCTATAGCAATCAGCCCCAGCATTTT
CASSSDGYSNQPQHF
>TRBJ2-1|.|TRBD2|TRBV29-1
TGCAGCGTTTCGGGACTAGCGGGTCACTACAATGAGCAGTTCTTC
CSVSGLAGHYNEQFF
>TRBJ1-1|.|.|TRBV9
TGTGCCAGCAGCGTAGGTGAGGTCGCTGAAGCTTTCTTT
CASSVGEVAEAFF
>TRBJ2-1|.|.|TRBV7-3
TGTGCCAGCAGCTTAGACCCAACCAAGCAGTTCTTC
CASSLDPTKQFF